The 10 T cell receptor beta chains in this list originate from one sample, sequenced in a study of cytomegalovirus exposure and HLA in healthy donors. Only in-frame clones appear in the TCRdb table, and some are missing; sequencing was by immunoSEQ multiplex PCR. The sample holds 260,000 or so clones, around nine tenths seen once. The specimen was PBMCs. All receptors come from a woman between 18 and 30 years old in good health and CMV-seronegative.

The J gene is TRBJ2-5, the V gene TRBV5-1; 9 nucleotides match TRBD2. Looked up from germline, CDR1 is SGHRS and CDR2 is YFSETQ. V lost 0 bases and J lost 5; bases outside the gene matches: 5. The CDR3 is 15 amino acids. CDR3 region: CASSLVAGVGETQYF. CDR3 nucleotides: TGCGCCAGCAGCTTGGTAGCGGGGGTCGGTGAGACCCAGTACTTC. Complete variable domain (other parts from reference TRBV5-1 and TRBJ2-5): KAGVTQTPRYLIKTRGQQVTLSCSPISGHRSVSWYQQTPGQGLQFLFEYFSETQRNKGNFPGRFSGRQFSNSRSEMNVSTLELGDSALYLCASSLVAGVGETQYFGPGTRLLVL.

The table lists this clone with a count of one. The chain combines TRBV6-5 with TRBJ1-2; 8 bases are shared with TRBD1. This CDR3 contains 14 residues. V shed 0 bases, J shed 14 bases, and the junction held 11 bases outside the gene matches. CDR1 MNHEY and CDR2 SVGAGI come from the germline V gene. CDR3 region: CASSYSWTGLQLTF. Written as DNA, the CDR3 is TGTGCCAGCAGTTACTCATGGACAGGGTTACAGCTGACCTTC.

This clone was counted a few times. Other DNA sequences in the same sample also yield this CDR3. The chain has TRBV5-4 and TRBJ2-7; D possibly corresponds to TRBD2 (5 bases). Germline lookup yields CDR1 SGHNT and CDR2 YYREEE (reference sequence). CDR3 size: 12 residues. Trimming removed 4 bases at V and 3 bases at J, with 8 bases between. CDR3: CASSLRGYEQYF. In DNA form, the CDR3 reads TGTGCCAGCAGCCTCCGGGGCTACGAGCAGTACTTC. The full variable domain, its missing parts supplied by reference TRBV5-4 and TRBJ2-7, is ETGVTQSPTHLIKTRGQQVTLRCSSQSGHNTVSWYQQALGQGPQFIFQYYREEENGRGNFPPRFSGLQFPNYSSELNVNALELDDSALYLCASSLRGYEQYFGPGTRLTVT.

The chain uses TRBV2 and TRBJ2-2; D is perhaps TRBD2 (5 bases). CDR3 size: 14 residues. CDR1 is SNHLY and CDR2 is FYNNEI in the germline V gene. V dropped 2 bases and J dropped 9 bases, with 13 bases sitting between them. This CDR3 reads CASSEKDLARELFF. CDR3 bases: TGTGCCAGCAGTGAAAAGGACTTGGCCCGGGAGCTGTTTTTT.

This chain uses TRBV7-3 with TRBJ2-7, with D possibly being TRBD1 (7 bases). The germline gives CDR1 SGHTA, CDR2 FQGTGA. The CDR3 is made up of 15 amino acids. Trimming removed 3 bases at V and 0 bases at J, with 12 bases between. Written as DNA, the CDR3 is TGTGCCAGCAGCTTGGAGGGGGCGAGCTCCTACGAGCAGTACTTC. It codes for CASSLEGASSYEQYF.

The chain employs TRBV20-1 and TRBJ1-2; no clear D gene. Germline V lookup: CDR1 DFQATT, CDR2 SNEGSKA (reference sequence). The CDR3 totals 11 residues. The V and J ends lost 5 bases and 3 bases respectively, with 7 bases between them. CDR3 DNA sequence: TGCAGTGCTCATGGAGACTATGGCTACACCTTC. It translates to CSAHGDYGYTF.

This chain uses TRBV5-4 with TRBJ2-6, with TRBD2 identical over 8 bases. This CDR3 spans 16 amino acids. V shed 4 bases, J shed 2 bases, and the junction held 5 bases outside the gene matches. Germline lookup yields CDR1 SGHNT and CDR2 YYREEE (reference sequence). CDR3 in DNA: TGTGCCAGCAGCCTCGGCGGGAGGACTGGGGCCAACGTCCTGACTTTC. Amino acids: CASSLGGRTGANVLTF.

The rearrangement uses TRBV7-6 and TRBJ2-1; 7 bases match TRBD1. Germline V CDR1 and CDR2: SGHVS, FNYEAQ. Trimming at V came to 4 bases and at J to 0 bases, leaving 9 bases not matched to a gene. The CDR3 is made up of 17 amino acids. The CDR3 DNA is TGTGCCAGCAGCTACCTGACAGGGAGTAGCTCCTACAATGAGCAGTTCTTC. As protein: CASSYLTGSSSYNEQFF.

This clone was seen just once. Other DNA sequences within the sample encode an identical CDR3. J is TRBJ2-7 and V is TRBV7-6; 8 bases map to TRBD2. The CDR3 extends over 14 amino acids. CDR1 SGHVS and CDR2 FNYEAQ come from the germline V gene. With V trimmed by 0 bases and J by 4 bases, 2 bases remained unmatched. CDR3 region: CASSLASGSYEQYF. In DNA, the CDR3 is TGTGCCAGCAGCTTAGCGAGCGGGAGTTACGAGCAGTACTTC. The complete variable domain, with remaining parts taken from reference TRBV7-6 and TRBJ2-7, reads GAGVSQSPRYKVTKRGQDVALRCDPISGHVSLYWYRQALGQGPEFLTYFNYEAQQDKSGLPNDRFSAERPEGSISTLTIQRTEQRDSAMYRCASSLASGSYEQYFGPGTRLTVT.

The chain is built from TRBV11-1 and TRBJ2-7; D remains ambiguous. V dropped 1 base and J dropped 4 bases, with 8 bases sitting between them. Germline CDR1 SGHAT, CDR2 FQDESV (reference sequence). The CDR3 sequence is 13 residues long. The CDR3 here is CASSLGDWYEQYF. For the CDR3, the DNA is TGTGCCAGCAGCTTAGGCGATTGGTACGAGCAGTACTTC.